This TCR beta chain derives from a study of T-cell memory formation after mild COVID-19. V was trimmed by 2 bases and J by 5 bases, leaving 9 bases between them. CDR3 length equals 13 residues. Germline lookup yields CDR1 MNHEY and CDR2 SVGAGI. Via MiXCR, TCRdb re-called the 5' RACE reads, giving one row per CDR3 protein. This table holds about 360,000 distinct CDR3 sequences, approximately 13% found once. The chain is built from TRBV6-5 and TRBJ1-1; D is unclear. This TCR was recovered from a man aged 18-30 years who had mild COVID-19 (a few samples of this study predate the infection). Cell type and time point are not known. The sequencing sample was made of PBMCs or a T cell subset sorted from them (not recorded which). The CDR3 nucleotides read TGTGCCAGCAGTTACCCCTCGGGGACTGAAGCTTTCTTT. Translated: CASSYPSGTEAFF.